The 28 T cell receptor beta chains reported below all come from one sample, sequenced in a study of T cells in Graves' hyperthyroidism and ophthalmopathy. RNA transcripts gave rise to amplified TCR beta CDR3 regions. RT-PCR in the first round (using the HTBI primer set) targeted the TCR CDR3. One entry per CDR3 protein, called by TCRdb with MiXCR from the multiplex PCR reads. Altogether over 650,000 distinct CDR3 sequences are present, 40% to 55% being singletons, with the ten largest covering about 7%. Sequencing used peripheral blood or thyroid tissue (not recorded which). All receptors come from an adult man with Graves' disease, either hyperthyroidism or ophthalmopathy (not recorded which).

About this clonotype: A read error may account for a junction end that differs from germline. The chain couples TRBV20-1 to TRBJ1-5; no definite D call. The CDR3 spans 13 residues. From germline, CDR1 is DFQATT and CDR2 SNEGSKA (reference sequence). The CDR3 nucleotides are TGCGGTGCTAGAGGGCAGAGCCTACAGCCCCAGCATTTT. Translating gives CGARGQSLQPQHF.

This chain links TRBV29-1 with TRBJ1-4; D might be TRBD1 (6 bases). CDR1 and CDR2 (germline): SQVTM, ANQGSEA. V lost 5 bases and J 6 bases, leaving 13 bases between the germline ends. CDR3 length: 13 residues. Here the CDR3 DNA reads TGCAGCGTTCGAACAGGGAACGATGAAAAACTGTTTTTT. Protein product: CSVRTGNDEKLFF.

The chain links TRBV2 to TRBJ2-7; 9 bases agree with TRBD1. Germline assignment: CDR1 SNHLY and CDR2 FYNNEI. The CDR3 runs to 13 residues. Germline trimming cut 5 bases from V and 6 bases from J; bases unmatched to any gene: 5. CDR3 nucleotides: TGTGCCAGCAGTCTGCCGGGACAGGGCGAGCAGTACTTC. This codes for CASSLPGQGEQYF.

There are a few counts of this clonotype. This chain uses TRBV19 with TRBJ1-5; the D is unclear. The V and J ends lost 4 bases and 0 bases respectively, with 13 bases between them. This CDR3 contains 16 residues. From germline, CDR1 is LNHDA and CDR2 SQIVND (reference sequence). The CDR3 region is CASSRAFRLSNQPQHF. In DNA, the CDR3 is TGTGCCAGTAGTAGGGCGTTCCGGCTTAGCAATCAGCCCCAGCATTTT.

The chain employs TRBV2 and TRBJ1-2; perhaps TRBD1 as D (5 bases). V lost 7 bases, J lost 2 bases, and 8 bases lay in between. CDR1 and CDR2 (germline): SNHLY, FYNNEI. This CDR3 comprises 12 residues. CDR3 region: CASTGTNYGYTF. The CDR3 nucleotides are TGTGCCAGCACTGGGACGAACTATGGCTACACCTTC.

The chain has TRBV29-1 and TRBJ2-7; 10 nucleotides agree with TRBD1. Trimming removed 6 bases from V and 2 bases from J; junction bases left unmatched: 7. Germline CDR1 is SQVTM and CDR2 is ANQGSEA. The CDR3 is 14 residues long. The CDR3 DNA sequence: TGCAGCGTGAGCCGGGACAGGGGCCCCTACGAGCAGTACTTC. It codes for CSVSRDRGPYEQYF.

This CDR3 reads CAISEGRGGPQHF. The CDR3 bases are TGTGCCATCAGTGAGGGAAGGGGCGGGCCCCAGCATTTT. V usage is TRBV10-3 and J usage is TRBJ1-5; a weak D match, TRBD1 (5 bases). The germline gives CDR1 ENHRY, CDR2 SYGVKD. Deletions cut 2 bases from V and 9 bases from J, with 11 bases between. CDR3 length: 13 amino acids.

The chain couples TRBV7-9 to TRBJ2-7; 8 bases line up with TRBD1. Germline CDR1 SEHNR, CDR2 FQNEAQ (reference sequence). J gave up 4 bases and V 6 bases, and 8 bases lay outside the gene matches. The length of the CDR3 is 14 residues. This CDR3 is CASSTAGQVYEQYF. The CDR3 DNA reads as TGTGCCAGCAGTACCGCGGGACAGGTTTACGAGCAGTACTTC. The variable domain in full, with the rest retrieved from reference TRBV7-9 and TRBJ2-7, is DTGVSQNPRHKITKRGQNVTFRCDPISEHNRLYWYRQTLGQGPEFLTYFQNEAQLEKSRLLSDRFSAERPKGSFSTLEIQRTEQGDSAMYLCASSTAGQVYEQYFGPGTRLTVT.

About this clonotype itself: The junction shows a germline mismatch at one end, possibly a read error. The CDR3 sequence is CASSLGPVQGNAEAFF. CDR3 DNA: TGTGCCAGCAGCCTGGGCCCGGTACAGGGGAACGCTGAAGCTTTCTTT. The V call is TRBV7-9, the J call TRBJ1-1; 7 bases agree with TRBD1. CDR3 length: 16 residues. Germline loops: CDR1 SEHNR, CDR2 FQNEAQ (reference sequence). Variable domain in full (rest from reference TRBV7-9 and TRBJ1-1): DTGVSQNPRHKITKRGQNVTFRCDPISEHNRLYWYRQTLGQGPEFLTYFQNEAQLEKSRLLSDRFSAERPKGSFSTLEIQRTEQGDSAMYLCASSLGPVQGNAEAFFGQGTRLTVV.

This clonotype was detected only a few times. This sequence joins TRBV19 and TRBJ1-1; TRBD1 matches 9 bases. The germline gives CDR1 LNHDA, CDR2 SQIVND (reference sequence). CDR3 length: 16 amino acids. The J segment lost 3 bases and the V segment lost 7 bases, leaving 12 bases of the junction unmatched. CDR3 nucleotide sequence: TGTGCCAGTAACGCCGGGACAGGGACGGGCGACACTGAAGCTTTCTTT. Translated: CASNAGTGTGDTEAFF.

This clonotype has a count of ten or more. V gene TRBV2 combines with J gene TRBJ2-2; D gene unclear. V shed 6 bases and J shed 0 bases, with 11 bases lying between them. This CDR3 is 15 amino acids long. Germline lookup yields CDR1 SNHLY and CDR2 FYNNEI. The CDR3 here is CASRGGATNTGELFF. CDR3 sequence (DNA): TGTGCCAGCAGGGGCGGAGCAACGAACACCGGGGAGCTGTTTTTT.

The J gene is TRBJ2-7, the V gene TRBV2; the D gene is possibly TRBD1 (6 bases). Germline V gene lookup returns CDR1 SNHLY and CDR2 FYNNEI. The V gene lost 7 bases and the J gene lost 5 bases, with 18 bases spanning the gap. This CDR3 is 14 amino acids long. The CDR3 DNA is TGTGCCAGCAAAGGGGGTTATGGCTACCACGAGCAGTACTTC. It encodes CASKGGYGYHEQYF.

A remark on this clonotype: At one end, the junction sequence differs from germline, possibly due to a read error. This chain joins TRBV7-6 and TRBJ1-5, with TRBD1 matching 10 bases. Per germline, CDR1 SGHVS and CDR2 FNYEAQ. The CDR3 runs to 17 residues. The CDR3 region is CASSLTWDRGDNQPQHF. The CDR3 region has the DNA TGTGCTAGCAGCCTTACTTGGGACAGGGGAGACAATCAGCCCCAGCATTTT.

The genes are TRBV2 and TRBJ1-4; D possibly corresponds to TRBD1 (6 bases). CDR3 length equals 15 residues. Germline V CDR1 and CDR2: SNHLY, FYNNEI. V shed 6 bases and J shed 3 bases, with 14 bases lying between them. DNA for the CDR3: TGTGCCAGCAGGACCCCCAGGGGAGCTAATGAAAAACTGTTTTTT. Protein: CASRTPRGANEKLFF.

The chain links TRBV25-1 to TRBJ2-7; 7 bases are shared with TRBD1. CDR3 size: 15 residues. V dropped 4 bases and J dropped 2; count of bases not matched to a gene: 8. CDR1 is MGHDK, CDR2 SYGVNS, per germline. Here the CDR3 reads CASSAMTGIAYEQYF. CDR3 DNA sequence: TGTGCCAGCAGTGCTATGACAGGGATCGCCTACGAGCAGTACTTC.

In its sample, this clonotype was seen a few times. V is TRBV7-9 and J is TRBJ1-2; 7 bases match TRBD1. Per the germline V gene, CDR1 is SEHNR and CDR2 is FQNEAQ (reference sequence). V lost 5 bases and J lost 4; bases outside the gene matches: 7. CDR3 length: 14 amino acids. CDR3 in DNA: TGTGCCAGCAGCGGACAGGTCCATGGCTATGGCTACACCTTC. This gives the protein CASSGQVHGYGYTF.

This clonotype showed up many times. The genes are TRBV29-1 and TRBJ1-3, with D hard to call. CDR3 size: 14 residues. With 3 bases removed from V and 1 base from J, the gap between germline ends came to 10 bases. Germline CDR1 SQVTM, CDR2 ANQGSEA. CDR3 sequence: CSVDTRGSGNTIYF. CDR3 DNA sequence: TGCAGCGTTGATACAAGAGGATCTGGAAACACCATATATTTT.

CDR3 DNA sequence: TGTGCCAGTAGTATAGGGGGCTTCGGAGCTTTCTTT. Encoded protein: CASSIGGFGAFF. This chain uses TRBV19 with TRBJ1-1; D perhaps matches TRBD1 (5 bases). The germline CDR1 and CDR2 sequences are LNHDA and SQIVND (reference sequence). This CDR3 has 12 residues. Trimming removed 1 base at V and 10 bases at J, with 10 bases between.

This chain joins TRBV10-3 and TRBJ1-1; the D gene is possibly TRBD1 (5 bases). This CDR3 has 15 residues. Trimming took 3 bases from V and 4 from J, leaving 15 bases between them. Germline V lookup: CDR1 ENHRY, CDR2 SYGVKD. CDR3 DNA sequence: TGTGCCATCAGTGAAGGAAGAGCCGGGGGCACTGAAGCTTTCTTT. It yields the protein CAISEGRAGGTEAFF.

This clonotype was observed a handful of times. V gene TRBV2 combines with J gene TRBJ1-2; 8 bases match TRBD1. The V and J ends lost 2 bases and 5 bases, in that order; junction bases with no gene match: 7. Germline loops: CDR1 SNHLY, CDR2 FYNNEI. This CDR3 contains 15 residues. The CDR3 region is CASSEQGAGGYGYTF. CDR3 bases: TGTGCCAGCAGTGAACAGGGGGCTGGAGGGTATGGCTACACCTTC.

This clonotype was observed at least ten times. The genes are TRBV2 and TRBJ1-2; tentatively, D is TRBD1 (5 bases). V was clipped by 2 bases and J by 8 bases, with 12 bases between them. The CDR3 runs to 13 residues. The germline CDR1 and CDR2 sequences are SNHLY and FYNNEI. The CDR3 spells CASSERGAGGYTF. CDR3 DNA: TGTGCCAGCAGTGAACGGGGCGCGGGAGGCTACACCTTC.

This clonotype was seen ten or more times. The chain joins TRBV7-8 to TRBJ2-5, with D possibly called TRBD1 or TRBD2 (5 bases each). The CDR3 is made up of 16 amino acids. The germline V and J ends were trimmed by 5 bases and 5 bases, with 21 bases remaining between them. The germline V gene has CDR1 SGHVS and CDR2 FQNEAQ. The CDR3 region is CASSRSTVGVTETQYF. CDR3 in DNA: TGTGCCAGCAGCCGTTCCACAGTGGGGGTCACCGAGACCCAGTACTTC.

This clonotype was found many times. The J gene is TRBJ1-1, the V gene TRBV6-5; 7 bases line up with TRBD1. Germline loops: CDR1 MNHEY, CDR2 SVGAGI. This CDR3 has 10 residues. V shed 6 bases and J 11 bases; nucleotides not matched to a gene: 3. Written as DNA, the CDR3 is TGTGCCAGCAGAGACAGGGATGCTTTCTTT. Encoded protein: CASRDRDAFF.

A remark on this clonotype: This sequence may be a read error, since a much larger clone differs from it by one base. V and J are TRBV29-1 and TRBJ1-4, with D hard to call. CDR3 length: 10 residues. Trimming shortened V by 5 bases and J by 8 bases, and 6 bases separated the two germline ends. CDR1 is SQVTM and CDR2 is ANQGSEA in the germline V gene. The CDR3 spells CSVQGEKLFF. The CDR3 nucleotides read TGCAGCGTTCAAGGGGAAAAACTGTTTTTT.

This chain links TRBV29-1 with TRBJ1-5; 8 positions agree with TRBD1. This CDR3 region has 15 residues. CDR1 is SQVTM and CDR2 is ANQGSEA in the germline V gene. Trimming removed 1 base from V and 4 bases from J; junction bases left unmatched: 6. The DNA for the CDR3 is TGCAGCGTTGAAGGAGGGACAGGATATAATCAGCCCCAGCATTTT. This encodes CSVEGGTGYNQPQHF.

Turning to this clonotype: It may be a read error: a sequence one base away is much more abundant. The chain joins TRBV7-9 to TRBJ1-2; TRBD1 agrees at 7 bases. Germline V gene sequence: CDR1 SEHNR, CDR2 FQNEAQ (reference sequence). The CDR3 spans 15 residues. V dropped 3 bases and J dropped 4; count of bases not matched to a gene: 8. As DNA, the CDR3 is TGTGCCAGCAGCTTGCGAGGGGGCGCAATCTATGGCTACACCTTC. The encoded protein is CASSLRGGAIYGYTF.

This sequence joins TRBV9 and TRBJ1-2, with D uncertain. Germline V lookup: CDR1 SGDLS, CDR2 YYNGEE. Between the trimmed V and J ends, which lost 2 bases and 2 bases, there was a span of 16 bases. This CDR3 region has 16 residues. CDR3 amino acids: CASSVGADPSNYGYTF. The CDR3 DNA reads as TGTGCCAGCAGCGTTGGAGCAGACCCTTCAAACTATGGCTACACCTTC. The variable domain in full, with the rest retrieved from reference TRBV9 and TRBJ1-2, is DSGVTQTPKHLITATGQRVTLRCSPRSGDLSVYWYQQSLDQGLQFLIQYYNGEERAKGNILERFSAQQFPDLHSELNLSSLELGDSALYFCASSVGADPSNYGYTFGSGTRLTVV.

This clonotype was recorded at least ten times. The chain carries TRBV29-1 and TRBJ2-5; D may be TRBD2 (5 bases). The V end lost 7 bases, the J end lost 5 bases, and 14 bases lay between the germline ends. Germline loops: CDR1 SQVTM, CDR2 ANQGSEA. CDR3 length: 12 residues. The CDR3 DNA reads as TGCAGCGCCCGGAAGGGCGGGGAGACCCAGTACTTC. This encodes CSARKGGETQYF.